This T cell receptor (beta chain) was recovered during a study of Ad26.COV2.S vaccination and SARS-CoV-2 variants (dated by TCRdb to 2020 to 2023). Notes on the research overall: Donors in the vaccine arm were drawn from COV1001, a multicentre, randomized, double-blind, placebo-controlled phase I-IIa trial testing Ad26.COV2.S in healthy adults. Ad26.COV2.S was administered intramuscularly at 5 x 10^10 or 1 x 10^11 viral particles, either as a single shot or as two shots given 56 days apart. TCRbeta repertoire sequencing served as the tool for gauging how specific and how broad the SARS-CoV-2-reactive T cell receptors were following Ad26.COV2.S vaccination. A total of 32 samples were included in the TCR-sequenced set, comprising 19 Ad26.COV2.S vaccine recipients, 5 placebo recipients and 8 SARS-CoV-2 convalescent individuals. Trial participants were randomized into five groups of five, in which low-dose or high-dose Ad26.COV2.S was given once or twice, or placebo was given on both occasions. Blinding of investigators to trial group allocation was maintained during experiments and outcome assessment. What the work shows at the level of the full study, not this receptor alone: It was noted by the authors that total T cell responses may have been underestimated by the TCR breadth and depth analyses. Higher spike-specific TCR breadth was observed in Ad26.COV2.S recipients than in placebo recipients (P = 0.0014). Comparable non-spike TCR breadth was observed between vaccine and placebo recipients, consistent with only spike being contained in the vaccine. Comparing responses between vaccine doses or regimens was not something the study was powered to do. After vaccination, substantial breadth of spike-specific CD8+ and CD4+ T cell responses was reported.

TCRbeta CDR3 regions were sequenced with the immunoSEQ Assay. After extraction, genomic DNA underwent amplification by bias-controlled multiplex PCR, followed by high-throughput sequencing. In the authors' own workflow: To quantify the absolute abundance of every unique TCRbeta CDR3 region, sequences were collapsed and filtered. T cell fraction was estimated by normalizing TCRbeta template counts to usable DNA, which was measured by amplifying reference genes present in all nucleated cells. Repertoire TCRs were annotated as SARS-CoV-2-specific by exact matching of V gene, CDR3 amino acid sequence and J gene to a known reactive TCR set. MIRA supplied the reference SARS-CoV-2 TCR set, which was filtered for enrichment in COVID-19-positive ImmuneCODE repertoires so that public or cross-reactive TCRs were removed. Drawing on the MIRA antigens, annotated TCRs were analysed further at the level of specific ORF or position within ORF. Depth was the summed frequency of annotated unique rearrangements, while breadth was defined as annotated unique rearrangements over total unique productive rearrangements. Two-sided Wilcoxon rank-sum tests were used to compare TCR breadth between groups. What TCRdb holds here is the immuneACCESS table cut down to in-frame rearrangements. Part of the clones is not present; checked against another copy, under half of the missing clones reflect an unresolved V gene, and the others are unexplained. V, J and clone size are taken as reported in that table, and D and trimming were inferred from the DNA itself. A total of about 350,000 clones appear in this sample, 88% of them only once. Around 5.8% of the sample comes from the top ten.

The sample's treatment or condition, from its label and the paper: around 19 received Ad26.COV2.S at low or high dose, single or two shots; five or six received placebo; per-sample allocation not given. Repertoires of vaccine and placebo recipients were sequenced from samples collected on day 63 after the first injection. Between 29 July and 7 August 2020, Cohort 1b enrolled some 25 adults aged 18-55 years at one site in Boston, USA. Ad26.COV2.S consisted of a replication-incompetent adenovirus type 26 vector by which a prefusion-stabilized SARS-CoV-2 spike protein from the original Wuhan strain was expressed. Note on this clone: This receptor's antigen is unknown. No clone much larger than this one lies a single base away; base qualities are absent.

The sequence was obtained from a person between 18 and 65 years old who received the Ad26.COV2.S COVID-19 vaccine or a placebo. Sample: peripheral blood, taken in a trial of Ad26.COV2.S vaccine versus placebo.

The nucleotide sequence is given as TGTGCCAGTAGTATAGGGCCCCAGGGCGAGCAGTACTTC. Translated, it gives CASSIGPQGEQYF. The chain couples TRBV19 to TRBJ2-7; TRBD1 is a possible D gene, resting on 5 matching bases. The V end loses 1 base and the J end loses 6 bases, and a stretch of 10 bases separates them. The CDR3, cysteine through phenylalanine, is 13 amino acids long. Only CDR3 DNA remains: 39 bases, in frame from the first base. Looking up the germline V gene (reference sequence) yields CDR1 LNHDA and CDR2 SQIVND.